This TCR beta chain was found in a study of shared clonotypes between healthy human individuals. It was at deep level that the assay was run. Every subset had its genomic DNA shared out evenly among several immunoSEQ plates. The method was immunoSEQ multiplex PCR; TCRdb's version includes in-frame clones alone and lacks a portion of them. The sample shows about 1.1 million clones, 75% to 80% of them seen only once. Trimming removed 4 bases at V and 10 bases at J, with 14 bases between. Germline loops: CDR1 MRHNA, CDR2 SNTAGT. CDR3 length: 13 residues. Whole-study results and caveats: Sample collection involved blood only; tissue repertoires are likely different.

With respect to this clone: Its antigen remains unknown.

Sequencing input: memory CD4+ T cells from PBMCs. Subset here: CD45RA-negative fraction. The chain combines TRBV6-4 with TRBJ2-1; D may be TRBD2 (6 bases). The source of this sequence is a man between 18 and 29 years old in good health. Some clones in this sample may be carry-over from other donors' samples. The CDR3 reads CASSVEGSGEQFF. As DNA, the CDR3 is TGTGCCAGCAGTGTGGAGGGAAGCGGCGAGCAGTTCTTC.